This is a list of T cell receptor beta chains from one sample in a study of identical twins. In TCRdb, the 5' RACE reads were re-called with MiXCR into one record per CDR3 protein. The repertoire consists of 700,000 or so distinct CDR3 sequences, with around 21% occurring once and the leading ten covering over 4%. The sample was also linked to a second study, of T cells expressing NK-cell markers.

Sequenced input: PBMCs. These receptors originate from a young woman in good health. CDR3s include the opening cysteine and the closing phenylalanine or tryptophan. A D gene is named only where the DNA matches it firmly. Size tells how often a clone was seen (once, few, many) or the class of an expanded clone, and some rows leave it out.

len: 14; abundance: -; d_gene: -; j_gene: TRBJ2-7; v_gene: TRBV9; CDR3aa: CASSVEGNSYEQYF; CDR3nt: TGTGCCAGCAGCGTAGAGGGTAACTCCTACGAGCAGTACTTC
len: 11; abundance: once; d_gene: -; j_gene: TRBJ1-1; v_gene: TRBV10-3; CDR3aa: CAIVGDTEAFF; CDR3nt: TGTGCCATCGTGGGTGACACTGAAGCTTTCTTT
len: 12; abundance: few; d_gene: -; j_gene: TRBJ2-1; v_gene: TRBV6-2/TRBV6-3; CDR3aa: CAGRGDSMKQFF; CDR3nt: TGTGCGGGGCGAGGAGATTCAATGAAGCAGTTCTTC
len: 12; abundance: -; d_gene: -; j_gene: TRBJ2-7; v_gene: TRBV6-2/TRBV6-3; CDR3aa: CASWIDSYEQYF; CDR3nt: TGTGCCAGCTGGATCGACTCCTACGAGCAGTACTTC
len: 15; abundance: -; d_gene: TRBD1; j_gene: TRBJ2-7; v_gene: TRBV6-2/TRBV6-3; CDR3aa: CASSFRDRGIYEQYF; CDR3nt: TGTGCCAGCAGTTTCCGGGACAGGGGAATCTACGAGCAGTACTTC
len: 12; abundance: many; d_gene: -; j_gene: TRBJ1-4; v_gene: TRBV20-1; CDR3aa: CSARRPDGKLFF; CDR3nt: TGCAGTGCTCGAAGACCGGATGGTAAACTGTTTTTT
len: 14; abundance: -; d_gene: -; j_gene: TRBJ2-7; v_gene: TRBV12-3/TRBV12-4; CDR3aa: CASSFRVQSYEQYF; CDR3nt: TGTGCCAGCAGTTTCAGGGTTCAATCCTACGAGCAGTACTTC
len: 16; abundance: -; d_gene: -; j_gene: TRBJ1-1; v_gene: TRBV5-1; CDR3aa: CASSPLGGGMNTEAFF; CDR3nt: TGCGCCAGCAGCCCCCTTGGGGGGGGTATGAACACTGAAGCTTTCTTT
len: 15; abundance: few; d_gene: -; j_gene: TRBJ2-5; v_gene: TRBV20-1; CDR3aa: CSASSAGNPQETQYF; CDR3nt: TGCAGTGCTAGCTCGGCGGGGAACCCCCAAGAGACCCAGTACTTC
len: 16; abundance: -; d_gene: -; j_gene: TRBJ2-3; v_gene: TRBV24-1; CDR3aa: CATSGYGTLGTDTQYF; CDR3nt: TGTGCCACCAGTGGATACGGGACTTTGGGCACAGATACGCAGTATTTT
len: 12; abundance: few; d_gene: TRBD1; j_gene: TRBJ2-7; v_gene: TRBV5-6; CDR3aa: CASSLGTGQQYF; CDR3nt: TGTGCCAGCAGCCTGGGGACAGGACAGCAGTACTTC
len: 13; abundance: few; d_gene: TRBD1; j_gene: TRBJ2-2; v_gene: TRBV29-1; CDR3aa: CSARTGDTGELFF; CDR3nt: TGCAGCGCCCGGACAGGGGACACCGGGGAGCTGTTTTTT
len: 12; abundance: many; d_gene: -; j_gene: TRBJ2-1; v_gene: TRBV25-1; CDR3aa: CASEEGRNEQFF; CDR3nt: TGTGCCAGCGAGGAAGGACGGAATGAGCAGTTCTTC
len: 13; abundance: many; d_gene: -; j_gene: TRBJ2-1; v_gene: TRBV9; CDR3aa: CASSVGVNNEQFF; CDR3nt: TGTGCCAGCAGCGTAGGAGTGAACAATGAGCAGTTCTTC
len: 10; abundance: -; d_gene: -; j_gene: TRBJ2-3; v_gene: TRBV20-1; CDR3aa: CSARDSTQYF; CDR3nt: TGCAGTGCTAGAGATTCGACGCAGTATTTT
len: 12; abundance: -; d_gene: -; j_gene: TRBJ2-3; v_gene: TRBV11-2; CDR3aa: CASTPGSHTQYF; CDR3nt: TGTGCCAGCACCCCGGGGTCCCACACGCAGTATTTT
len: 14; abundance: few; d_gene: -; j_gene: TRBJ2-2; v_gene: TRBV5-1; CDR3aa: CASSRADSTGELFF; CDR3nt: TGCGCCAGCAGTCGAGCTGACAGCACCGGGGAGCTGTTTTTT
len: 14; abundance: few; d_gene: -; j_gene: TRBJ2-7; v_gene: TRBV4-3; CDR3aa: CASSQDSARYEQYF; CDR3nt: TGCGCCAGCAGCCAGGACAGCGCTAGGTACGAGCAGTACTTC
len: 13; abundance: -; d_gene: -; j_gene: TRBJ2-5; v_gene: TRBV5-5; CDR3aa: CATQRVTQETQYF; CDR3nt: TGTGCCACCCAGAGGGTCACTCAAGAGACCCAGTACTTC
len: 12; abundance: many; d_gene: -; j_gene: TRBJ2-7; v_gene: TRBV20-1; CDR3aa: CSATPGTLGQYF; CDR3nt: TGCAGTGCTACCCCGGGGACTCTCGGGCAGTACTTC
len: 15; abundance: many; d_gene: -; j_gene: TRBJ1-2; v_gene: TRBV20-1; CDR3aa: CSARDLETEYYGYTF; CDR3nt: TGCAGTGCTAGAGATCTGGAAACGGAATATTACGGCTACACCTTC
len: 17; abundance: -; d_gene: -; j_gene: TRBJ2-7; v_gene: TRBV10-3; CDR3aa: CAISDHPGGRGSYEQYF; CDR3nt: TGTGCCATCAGTGACCACCCCGGCGGCAGGGGCTCCTACGAGCAGTACTTC
len: 15; abundance: many; d_gene: -; j_gene: TRBJ1-3; v_gene: TRBV10-3; CDR3aa: CAISDRGVSGNTIYF; CDR3nt: TGTGCCATCAGTGACAGGGGAGTCTCTGGAAACACCATATATTTT
len: 16; abundance: many; d_gene: -; j_gene: TRBJ1-6; v_gene: TRBV28; CDR3aa: CASRESLGSYNSPLHF; CDR3nt: TGTGCCAGCAGGGAATCGTTAGGGTCCTATAATTCACCCCTCCACTTT
len: 13; abundance: -; d_gene: TRBD2; j_gene: TRBJ2-7; v_gene: TRBV5-6; CDR3aa: CASSPGGKNEQYF; CDR3nt: TGTGCCAGCAGCCCGGGAGGGAAGAACGAGCAGTACTTC
len: 15; abundance: -; d_gene: TRBD2; j_gene: TRBJ2-5; v_gene: TRBV7-9; CDR3aa: CASSLVRLAEETQYF; CDR3nt: TGTGCCAGCAGCTTAGTTCGACTAGCCGAAGAGACCCAGTACTTC
len: 16; abundance: -; d_gene: TRBD1; j_gene: TRBJ2-7; v_gene: TRBV7-3; CDR3aa: CASSLHGTGGSYEQYF; CDR3nt: TGTGCCAGCAGCTTACATGGGACAGGGGGGTCGTACGAGCAGTACTTC
len: 14; abundance: -; d_gene: TRBD1; j_gene: TRBJ1-4; v_gene: TRBV20-1; CDR3aa: CSATRQGSDEKLFF; CDR3nt: TGCAGTGCTACTCGACAGGGTTCAGATGAAAAACTGTTTTTT
len: 14; abundance: -; d_gene: -; j_gene: TRBJ2-5; v_gene: TRBV12-3/TRBV12-4; CDR3aa: CASSFSLHQETQYF; CDR3nt: TGTGCCAGCAGTTTTTCTCTGCACCAAGAGACCCAGTACTTC
len: 17; abundance: few; d_gene: TRBD2; j_gene: TRBJ2-3; v_gene: TRBV5-5; CDR3aa: CASSLAPAGTSTDTQYF; CDR3nt: TGTGCCAGCAGCTTGGCCCCAGCGGGAACAAGCACAGATACGCAGTATTTT
len: 15; abundance: -; d_gene: -; j_gene: TRBJ2-1; v_gene: TRBV5-1; CDR3aa: CASSPTRTTYNEQFF; CDR3nt: TGCGCCAGCAGCCCCACCCGGACTACCTACAATGAGCAGTTCTTC
len: 14; abundance: many; d_gene: TRBD1; j_gene: TRBJ2-3; v_gene: TRBV12-3/TRBV12-4; CDR3aa: CASSGTGSTDTQYF; CDR3nt: TGTGCCAGCAGTGGGACAGGGAGCACAGATACGCAGTATTTT
len: 15; abundance: -; d_gene: -; j_gene: TRBJ2-5; v_gene: TRBV3-1; CDR3aa: CASSHGGATMKTQYF; CDR3nt: TGTGCCAGCAGCCATGGCGGGGCCACGATGAAGACCCAGTACTTC
len: 14; abundance: few; d_gene: -; j_gene: TRBJ1-1; v_gene: TRBV6-1; CDR3aa: CASSVLGGNTEAFF; CDR3nt: TGTGCCAGCAGTGTCCTGGGGGGGAACACTGAAGCTTTCTTT
len: 15; abundance: few; d_gene: -; j_gene: TRBJ2-1; v_gene: TRBV29-1; CDR3aa: CSAGLKGTAHNEQFF; CDR3nt: TGCAGCGCCGGACTCAAGGGGACGGCCCACAATGAGCAGTTCTTC
len: 16; abundance: -; d_gene: -; j_gene: TRBJ1-3; v_gene: TRBV25-1; CDR3aa: CASSESNMSSGNTIYF; CDR3nt: TGTGCCAGCAGTGAGTCTAACATGAGCTCTGGAAACACCATATATTTT
len: 14; abundance: many; d_gene: -; j_gene: TRBJ1-5; v_gene: TRBV20-1; CDR3aa: CSARRGEDDQPQHF; CDR3nt: TGCAGTGCTCGGAGGGGAGAAGACGATCAGCCCCAGCATTTT